A selection of T cell receptor beta chains follows, all from one sample in a study of control samples from healthy donors and cancer patients. Produced via immunoSEQ multiplex PCR; TCRdb's table is partial and in-frame only. The table shows roughly 95,000 clones, with almost 90% occurring only once. Sequences were obtained from blood. These TCRs come from a man younger than 40 in good health. CDR3s include the opening cysteine and the closing phenylalanine or tryptophan. D genes are given only for firm matches. Clone size, where shown, is once, few, many, or a class for clones that have expanded.

abundance: -
v_gene: TRBV6-5
d_gene: TRBD1
j_gene: TRBJ2-4
CDR3aa: CASRVQGAENIQYF
CDR3nt: TGTGCCAGCAGAGTACAGGGGGCGGAAAACATTCAGTACTTC

abundance: -
v_gene: TRBV6-1
d_gene: -
j_gene: TRBJ2-7
CDR3aa: CASSERGYRREQYF
CDR3nt: TGTGCCAGCAGTGAACGGGGGTATCGGAGGGAGCAGTACTTC

abundance: -
v_gene: TRBV7-6
d_gene: TRBD2
j_gene: TRBJ2-7
CDR3aa: CASSLVIGSGIGEQYF
CDR3nt: TGTGCCAGCAGCTTAGTTATTGGTAGCGGGATCGGCGAGCAGTACTTC

abundance: -
v_gene: TRBV27
d_gene: -
j_gene: TRBJ1-3
CDR3aa: CASSPRAPGNTIYF
CDR3nt: TGTGCCAGCAGTCCAAGGGCCCCGGGGAACACCATATATTTT

abundance: -
v_gene: TRBV10-3
d_gene: -
j_gene: TRBJ1-5
CDR3aa: CAISRGGNQPQHF
CDR3nt: TGTGCCATCAGCCGGGGAGGCAATCAGCCCCAGCATTTT

abundance: -
v_gene: TRBV25-1
d_gene: -
j_gene: TRBJ2-3
CDR3aa: CASSVQASTDTQYF
CDR3nt: TGTGCCAGCAGTGTACAGGCTAGCACAGATACGCAGTATTTT

abundance: -
v_gene: TRBV11-3
d_gene: TRBD2
j_gene: TRBJ2-1
CDR3aa: CASSLGWEGQNEQFF
CDR3nt: TGTGCCAGCAGCTTGGGATGGGAGGGCCAGAATGAGCAGTTCTTC

abundance: -
v_gene: TRBV9
d_gene: -
j_gene: TRBJ2-7
CDR3aa: CASSVGVGFGTASSYEQYF
CDR3nt: TGTGCCAGCAGCGTAGGAGTTGGCTTCGGGACGGCAAGCTCCTACGAGCAGTACTTC

abundance: -
v_gene: TRBV5-8
d_gene: -
j_gene: TRBJ2-3
CDR3aa: CASTRGENTDTQYF
CDR3nt: TGTGCCAGCACCAGAGGGGAGAACACAGATACGCAGTATTTT

abundance: -
v_gene: TRBV29-1
d_gene: -
j_gene: TRBJ2-1
CDR3aa: CSVEEGTTGEQFF
CDR3nt: TGCAGCGTTGAAGAGGGTACAACGGGTGAGCAGTTCTTC

abundance: -
v_gene: TRBV5-1
d_gene: -
j_gene: TRBJ1-3
CDR3aa: CASSPTVPGLSGNTIYF
CDR3nt: TGCGCCAGCAGCCCGACGGTTCCAGGTCTCTCTGGAAACACCATATATTTT

abundance: -
v_gene: TRBV6-5
d_gene: -
j_gene: TRBJ2-1
CDR3aa: CASRGGGEQFF
CDR3nt: TGTGCCAGCAGGGGTGGTGGTGAGCAGTTCTTC

abundance: -
v_gene: TRBV7-9
d_gene: TRBD2
j_gene: TRBJ2-2
CDR3aa: CASSSRGGRRDGELFF
CDR3nt: TGTGCCAGCAGCTCTCGCGGCGGGAGAAGGGACGGGGAGCTGTTTTTT

abundance: -
v_gene: TRBV5-4
d_gene: -
j_gene: TRBJ2-2
CDR3aa: CASSPPSGSGGELFF
CDR3nt: TGTGCCAGCAGCCCACCGTCAGGTAGTGGCGGGGAGCTGTTTTTT

abundance: -
v_gene: TRBV24-1
d_gene: TRBD1
j_gene: TRBJ2-1
CDR3aa: CATSDPSTGPSYNEQFF
CDR3nt: TGTGCCACCAGTGATCCGTCGACAGGGCCGTCCTACAATGAGCAGTTCTTC

abundance: -
v_gene: TRBV6-5
d_gene: -
j_gene: TRBJ2-7
CDR3aa: CASSLGSGLYEQYF
CDR3nt: TGTGCCAGCAGCCTTGGTTCAGGGCTCTACGAGCAGTACTTC

abundance: -
v_gene: TRBV30
d_gene: -
j_gene: TRBJ2-5
CDR3aa: CAWRGQQETQYF
CDR3nt: TGTGCCTGGAGAGGACAGCAAGAGACCCAGTACTTC

abundance: -
v_gene: TRBV7-2
d_gene: -
j_gene: TRBJ1-2
CDR3aa: CASSDRTANYGYTF
CDR3nt: TGTGCCAGCAGCGACCGGACAGCGAATTATGGCTACACCTTC

abundance: -
v_gene: TRBV1
d_gene: -
j_gene: TRBJ2-1
CDR3aa: CTSSQDGTSGRGHEQFF
CDR3nt: TGCACCAGCAGCCAAGATGGAACTAGCGGGAGAGGTCATGAGCAGTTCTTC

abundance: -
v_gene: TRBV18
d_gene: TRBD1
j_gene: TRBJ2-2
CDR3aa: CASSPSRTGTGELFF
CDR3nt: TGTGCCAGCTCACCATCAAGGACAGGCACCGGGGAGCTGTTTTTT

abundance: -
v_gene: TRBV23-1
d_gene: -
j_gene: TRBJ1-6
CDR3aa: CASRRGRLNSPLHF
CDR3nt: TGCGCCAGCAGACGGGGACGGCTGAATTCACCCCTCCACTTT

abundance: -
v_gene: TRBV19
d_gene: -
j_gene: TRBJ1-5
CDR3aa: CASKGLRDQPQHF
CDR3nt: TGTGCCAGTAAGGGTCTAAGGGATCAGCCCCAGCATTTT

abundance: -
v_gene: TRBV5-5
d_gene: -
j_gene: TRBJ1-2
CDR3aa: CASSLLTGTGGYTF
CDR3nt: TGTGCCAGCAGCCTCTTGACGGGGACGGGTGGCTACACCTTC

abundance: -
v_gene: TRBV27
d_gene: -
j_gene: TRBJ2-7
CDR3aa: CASSYQSSYEQYF
CDR3nt: TGTGCCAGCAGTTATCAGAGTTCCTACGAGCAGTACTTC

abundance: -
v_gene: TRBV27
d_gene: TRBD1
j_gene: TRBJ1-2
CDR3aa: CASSSSGLPFTGDYTF
CDR3nt: TGTGCCAGCAGCTCTTCGGGGTTACCGTTTACAGGGGACTACACCTTC

abundance: -
v_gene: TRBV13
d_gene: -
j_gene: TRBJ2-7
CDR3aa: CASSFGRSVYEQYF
CDR3nt: TGTGCCAGCAGCTTTGGTCGTTCTGTCTACGAGCAGTACTTC

abundance: once
v_gene: TRBV7-2
d_gene: -
j_gene: TRBJ2-7
CDR3aa: CASSLASLSYEQYF
CDR3nt: TGTGCCAGCAGCTTAGCTTCACTATCCTACGAGCAGTACTTC

abundance: -
v_gene: TRBV19
d_gene: -
j_gene: TRBJ1-1
CDR3aa: CASSILQNTEAFF
CDR3nt: TGTGCCAGTAGTATCCTCCAGAACACTGAAGCTTTCTTT

abundance: -
v_gene: TRBV12-3/TRBV12-4
d_gene: TRBD1
j_gene: TRBJ2-1
CDR3aa: CASRAGQGLWFF
CDR3nt: TGTGCCAGCAGGGCCGGACAGGGCCTGTGGTTCTTC

abundance: -
v_gene: TRBV24-1
d_gene: -
j_gene: TRBJ2-1
CDR3aa: CATSVAYNEQFF
CDR3nt: TGTGCCACCAGTGTAGCCTACAATGAGCAGTTCTTC

abundance: -
v_gene: TRBV5-1
d_gene: TRBD1
j_gene: TRBJ2-7
CDR3aa: CASSLPDRDPYEQYF
CDR3nt: TGCGCCAGCAGCCTACCGGACAGGGATCCCTACGAGCAGTACTTC

abundance: -
v_gene: TRBV5-4
d_gene: TRBD1
j_gene: TRBJ2-7
CDR3aa: CASFNRGQYEQYF
CDR3nt: TGTGCCAGCTTCAACAGGGGGCAATACGAGCAGTACTTC

abundance: -
v_gene: TRBV9
d_gene: -
j_gene: TRBJ2-2
CDR3aa: CASSVYLGTPLAGELFF
CDR3nt: TGTGCCAGCAGCGTATACCTCGGGACTCCTCTTGCTGGGGAGCTGTTTTTT

abundance: -
v_gene: TRBV7-2
d_gene: TRBD1
j_gene: TRBJ2-1
CDR3aa: CASIETGTGKYNEQFF
CDR3nt: TGTGCCAGCATCGAAACCGGGACAGGGAAATACAATGAGCAGTTCTTC

abundance: once
v_gene: TRBV6-5
d_gene: -
j_gene: TRBJ2-3
CDR3aa: CASSLTGTSTDTQYF
CDR3nt: TGTGCCAGCAGTCTAACAGGGACTAGCACAGATACGCAGTATTTT

abundance: -
v_gene: TRBV5-1
d_gene: -
j_gene: TRBJ2-2
CDR3aa: CASSPMSGTNTGELFF
CDR3nt: TGCGCCAGCAGCCCGATGTCAGGGACGAACACCGGGGAGCTGTTTTTT

abundance: -
v_gene: TRBV6-5
d_gene: TRBD1
j_gene: TRBJ1-4
CDR3aa: CASSPRTGSNEKLFF
CDR3nt: TGTGCCAGCAGCCCCCGGACAGGTTCTAATGAAAAACTGTTTTTT

abundance: -
v_gene: TRBV30
d_gene: -
j_gene: TRBJ2-1
CDR3aa: CAWSLGTSYNEQFF
CDR3nt: TGTGCCTGGAGCCTCGGAACCTCCTACAATGAGCAGTTCTTC

abundance: -
v_gene: TRBV6-5
d_gene: TRBD1
j_gene: TRBJ1-2
CDR3aa: CASTLSRDSSGYTF
CDR3nt: TGTGCCAGCACCCTTTCACGGGACAGCTCTGGCTACACCTTC

abundance: -
v_gene: TRBV7-2
d_gene: -
j_gene: TRBJ2-1
CDR3aa: CASSLVLGAYNEQFF
CDR3nt: TGTGCCAGCAGCTTAGTACTGGGGGCCTACAATGAGCAGTTCTTC

abundance: -
v_gene: TRBV4-1
d_gene: TRBD1
j_gene: TRBJ2-7
CDR3aa: CASSRQTGGSDEQYF
CDR3nt: TGCGCCAGCAGCCGACAGACAGGGGGTAGTGACGAGCAGTACTTC

abundance: -
v_gene: TRBV9
d_gene: -
j_gene: TRBJ2-2
CDR3aa: CASSVSPIADTGELFF
CDR3nt: TGTGCCAGCAGCGTATCCCCGATCGCCGACACCGGGGAGCTGTTTTTT

abundance: -
v_gene: TRBV11-1
d_gene: -
j_gene: TRBJ1-2
CDR3aa: CASSSGQPGNVGYTF
CDR3nt: TGTGCCAGCAGCTCAGGACAGCCAGGGAATGTGGGCTACACCTTC

abundance: -
v_gene: TRBV6-5
d_gene: -
j_gene: TRBJ1-2
CDR3aa: CASSMDGPYGYTF
CDR3nt: TGTGCCAGCAGTATGGACGGGCCCTATGGCTACACCTTC

abundance: -
v_gene: TRBV29-1
d_gene: TRBD2
j_gene: TRBJ2-1
CDR3aa: CSVEEVSGSFRPYNEQFF
CDR3nt: TGCAGCGTTGAAGAAGTTAGCGGGAGTTTTAGGCCCTACAATGAGCAGTTCTTC

abundance: -
v_gene: TRBV24-1
d_gene: -
j_gene: TRBJ2-5
CDR3aa: CATGEGQLQETQYF
CDR3nt: TGTGCCACCGGGGAGGGACAGCTACAAGAGACCCAGTACTTC

abundance: -
v_gene: TRBV19
d_gene: TRBD1
j_gene: TRBJ1-1
CDR3aa: CASRDRGSTEAFF
CDR3nt: TGTGCCAGCCGGGACAGGGGAAGTACTGAAGCTTTCTTT

abundance: few
v_gene: TRBV2
d_gene: TRBD1
j_gene: TRBJ2-7
CDR3aa: CASKGQGPYEQYF
CDR3nt: TGTGCCTCGAAGGGACAGGGTCCCTACGAGCAGTACTTC

abundance: -
v_gene: TRBV12-3/TRBV12-4
d_gene: -
j_gene: TRBJ2-1
CDR3aa: CASSLGPGNEQFF
CDR3nt: TGTGCCAGCAGTTTAGGCCCGGGCAATGAGCAGTTCTTC

abundance: once
v_gene: TRBV9
d_gene: TRBD2
j_gene: TRBJ2-1
CDR3aa: CASSVGWGLAVSSSYNEQFF
CDR3nt: TGTGCCAGCAGCGTAGGGTGGGGACTAGCGGTTTCTAGCTCCTACAATGAGCAGTTCTTC

abundance: once
v_gene: TRBV12-2
d_gene: -
j_gene: TRBJ1-1
CDR3aa: CASRPGDRGQMRVNTEAFF
CDR3nt: TGTGCAAGTCGCCCCGGGGACAGGGGGCAGATGAGGGTGAACACTGAAGCTTTCTTT

abundance: -
v_gene: TRBV4-3
d_gene: -
j_gene: TRBJ1-3
CDR3aa: CASSQRPSRSSGNTIYF
CDR3nt: TGCGCCAGCAGCCAACGACCGTCCAGGAGCTCTGGAAACACCATATATTTT

abundance: -
v_gene: TRBV19
d_gene: -
j_gene: TRBJ2-6
CDR3aa: CASSVQQLVGANVLTF
CDR3nt: TGTGCCAGTTCGGTCCAGCAGCTGGTGGGGGCCAACGTCCTGACTTTC

abundance: -
v_gene: TRBV30
d_gene: -
j_gene: TRBJ2-2
CDR3aa: CAGTLSKANTGELFF
CDR3nt: TGTGCCGGGACACTCTCCAAAGCGAACACCGGGGAGCTGTTTTTT

abundance: -
v_gene: TRBV24-1
d_gene: -
j_gene: TRBJ2-2
CDR3aa: CATSPDTGELFF
CDR3nt: TGTGCCACCTCCCCGGACACCGGGGAGCTGTTTTTT

abundance: -
v_gene: TRBV7-9
d_gene: -
j_gene: TRBJ1-6
CDR3aa: CASSSGRQNSPLHF
CDR3nt: TGTGCCAGCAGCTCCGGACGGCAGAATTCACCCCTCCACTTT

abundance: once
v_gene: TRBV23-1
d_gene: -
j_gene: TRBJ2-3
CDR3aa: CAITRLKYPHTDTQYF
CDR3nt: TGCGCCATTACAAGGCTCAAATACCCCCACACAGATACGCAGTATTTT

abundance: -
v_gene: TRBV9
d_gene: -
j_gene: TRBJ2-3
CDR3aa: CASSVYHRTSTDTQYF
CDR3nt: TGTGCCAGCAGCGTATATCATAGGACTAGCACAGATACGCAGTATTTT